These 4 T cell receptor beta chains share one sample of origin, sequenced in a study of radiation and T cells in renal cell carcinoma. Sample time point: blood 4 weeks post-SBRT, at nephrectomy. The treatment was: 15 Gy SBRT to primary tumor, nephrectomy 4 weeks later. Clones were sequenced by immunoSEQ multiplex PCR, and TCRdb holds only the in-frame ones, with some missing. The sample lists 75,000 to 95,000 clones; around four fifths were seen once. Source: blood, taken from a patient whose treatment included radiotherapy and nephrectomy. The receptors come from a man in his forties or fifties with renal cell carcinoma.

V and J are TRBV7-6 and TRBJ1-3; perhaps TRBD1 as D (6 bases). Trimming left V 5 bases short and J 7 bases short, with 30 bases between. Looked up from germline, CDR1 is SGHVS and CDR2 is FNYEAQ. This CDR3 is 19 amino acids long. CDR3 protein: CASSVGFTTGGRARNTIYF. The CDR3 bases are TGTGCCAGCAGCGTCGGGTTCACGACAGGAGGGAGAGCTAGGAACACCATATATTTT.

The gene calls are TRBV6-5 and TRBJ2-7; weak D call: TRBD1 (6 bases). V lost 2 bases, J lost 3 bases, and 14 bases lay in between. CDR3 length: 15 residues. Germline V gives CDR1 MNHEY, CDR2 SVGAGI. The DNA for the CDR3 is TGTGCCAGCAGTTACAATAAGGGGGTAGGCTACGAGCAGTACTTC. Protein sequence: CASSYNKGVGYEQYF.

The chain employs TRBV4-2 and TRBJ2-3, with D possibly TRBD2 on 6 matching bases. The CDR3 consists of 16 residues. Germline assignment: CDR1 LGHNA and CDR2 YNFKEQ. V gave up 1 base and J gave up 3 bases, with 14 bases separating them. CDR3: CASSQAGGTGTDTQYF. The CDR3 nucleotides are TGTGCCAGCAGCCAAGCTGGCGGGACGGGGACAGATACGCAGTATTTT.

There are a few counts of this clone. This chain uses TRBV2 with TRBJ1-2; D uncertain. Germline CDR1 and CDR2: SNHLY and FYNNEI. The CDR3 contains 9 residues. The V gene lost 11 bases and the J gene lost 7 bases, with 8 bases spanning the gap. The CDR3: CAYSRGYTF. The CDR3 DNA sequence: TGTGCCTATTCCCGTGGCTACACCTTC. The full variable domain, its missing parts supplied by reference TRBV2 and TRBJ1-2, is EPEVTQTPSHQVTQMGQEVILRCVPISNHLYFYWYRQILGQKVEFLVSFYNNEISEKSEIFDDQFSVERPDGSNFTLKIRSTKLEDSAMYFCAYSRGYTFGSGTRLTVV.